The sequence of this T cell receptor beta chain was determined in a study of shared clonotypes between healthy human individuals. Study-level findings and limits: Across subsets, estimated richness was generally greater for naive than for memory populations. It was anticipated that sequencing depth would influence how many clonotypes donors shared.

All participating donors were Caucasian adults from Nashville, Tennessee. Negatively enriched CD4+ T cells were divided by CD45RA into naive and memory. In regard to this clone: Its specificity is unknown.

The data were produced by immunoSEQ multiplex PCR, yet TCRdb's version contains in-frame clones alone and is incomplete. The table includes about 1.5 million clones, 95% to 99% detected once. The source material was naive CD4+ T cells sorted from blood. The subset was: CD45RA+ positively selected. This clonotype was sampled from a man younger than 45 in good health.

CDR3 in amino acids: CASIHQGEPQETQYF. The CDR3 DNA is TGTGCCAGCATTCACCAGGGGGAACCACAAGAGACCCAGTACTTC. The chain combines TRBV6-6 with TRBJ2-5; the match to TRBD1 covers 7 bases. The germline V gene has CDR1 MNHNY and CDR2 SVGAGI (reference sequence). Unmatched junction bases numbered 10, after V lost 7 bases and J lost 2 bases. The CDR3 contains 15 residues.